One sample yielded the 16 T cell receptor beta chains listed below, sequenced in a study of beta chain features in type 1 diabetes. The whole isolated RNA underwent reverse transcription, so sequencing captured expressed TCRB transcripts. The assay was immunoSEQ multiplex PCR, and TCRdb's table has in-frame clones only and misses some. Among 400,000 to 450,000 clones, approximately 15% were seen once, and the ten largest hold roughly 0.04%. Sequencing input: naive CD4+ T cells from blood. The receptors here all came from a man aged 30 to 39 in good health.

This clone has a handful of counts. The gene calls are TRBV19 and TRBJ1-4; unclear D gene. With 5 bases removed from V and 8 bases from J, the gap between germline ends came to 6 bases. Germline lookup yields CDR1 LNHDA and CDR2 SQIVND (reference sequence). This CDR3 comprises 11 residues. The DNA of the CDR3 is TGTGCCAGTAGTTATCCAGAAAAACTGTTTTTT. It yields the protein CASSYPEKLFF.

This clone has a handful of counts. The chain links TRBV9 to TRBJ2-3; TRBD2 matches 9 bases. Per the germline V gene, CDR1 is SGDLS and CDR2 is YYNGEE. This CDR3 region has 17 residues. V gave up 0 bases and J gave up 3 bases; unmatched junction bases: 8. CDR3 protein: CASSVGTSGLATDTQYF. CDR3 bases: TGTGCCAGCAGCGTAGGGACGTCGGGACTAGCTACAGATACGCAGTATTTT. Full variable domain (rest looked up from reference TRBV9 and TRBJ2-3): DSGVTQTPKHLITATGQRVTLRCSPRSGDLSVYWYQQSLDQGLQFLIQYYNGEERAKGNILERFSAQQFPDLHSELNLSSLELGDSALYFCASSVGTSGLATDTQYFGPGTRLTVL.

Only one count was recorded for this clone. Other nucleotide sequences from this sample produce the same CDR3. The rearrangement uses TRBV9 and TRBJ2-3; D could derive from TRBD1 or TRBD2 (6 bases each). Looked up from germline, CDR1 is SGDLS and CDR2 is YYNGEE. This CDR3 is built from 15 residues. Trimming took 4 bases from V and 0 from J, leaving 12 bases between them. The CDR3 sequence: CASSQGGRSTDTQYF. Here the CDR3 DNA reads TGTGCCAGCAGCCAAGGGGGGAGGAGCACAGATACGCAGTATTTT.

This clone was detected once. V gene TRBV6-5 combines with J gene TRBJ2-1; D not resolved. The CDR3 spans 12 residues. Germline lookup yields CDR1 MNHEY and CDR2 SVGAGI. V lost 6 bases and J 8 bases, leaving 11 bases between the germline ends. DNA for the CDR3: TGTGCCAGCAGACGAGCTAGGGATGAGCAGTTCTTC. Translated: CASRRARDEQFF.

This clone has a handful of counts. The chain has TRBV4-3 and TRBJ2-1; no firm D call. The germline gives CDR1 LGHNA, CDR2 YSLEER. Trimming shortened V by 0 bases and J by 6 bases, and 9 bases separated the two germline ends. This CDR3 spans 14 amino acids. The CDR3 protein is CASSQDTDLNEQFF. Written as DNA, the CDR3 is TGCGCCAGCAGCCAAGATACGGACCTCAATGAGCAGTTCTTC.

This chain connects TRBV11-1 to TRBJ2-5; TRBD2 matches at 11 bases. This CDR3 spans 15 amino acids. CDR1 and CDR2 (germline): SGHAT, FQDESV (reference sequence). With 5 bases clipped from V and 0 bases from J, the junction kept 2 bases outside the gene matches. CDR3 sequence reads: CASSRLAGYQETQYF. CDR3 bases: TGTGCCAGCAGCAGACTAGCGGGATACCAAGAGACCCAGTACTTC.

J is TRBJ1-6 and V is TRBV11-2; D ambiguous. The CDR3 totals 13 residues. Trimming stripped 5 bases from V and 6 bases from J, with 8 bases between. In germline, CDR1 is SGHAT, CDR2 FQNNGV. The DNA of the CDR3 is TGTGCCAGCAGCGTGAACAGTAATTCACCCCTCCACTTT. Amino acids: CASSVNSNSPLHF. Full variable domain (outside the CDR3, taken from reference TRBV11-2 and TRBJ1-6): EAGVAQSPRYKIIEKRQSVAFWCNPISGHATLYWYQQILGQGPKLLIQFQNNGVVDDSQLPKDRFSAERLKGVDSTLKIQPAKLEDSAVYLCASSVNSNSPLHFGNGTRLTVT.

The chain couples TRBV9 to TRBJ2-1; a possible D gene is TRBD2 (7 bases). The V gene's germline CDR1 is SGDLS and CDR2 YYNGEE. The CDR3 runs to 15 residues. Trimming took 6 bases from V and 1 from J, leaving 14 bases between them. CDR3 nucleotide sequence: TGTGCCAGCACCACGGGGGGCCGGTCCTACAATGAGCAGTTCTTC. As protein: CASTTGGRSYNEQFF.

The V call is TRBV14, the J call TRBJ2-5; TRBD2 aligns across 8 bases. V shed 2 bases and J 1 base; nucleotides not matched to a gene: 3. CDR1 SGHDN and CDR2 FVKESK come from the germline V gene. This CDR3 spans 15 amino acids. The CDR3 is CASSQSGGPQETQYF. Here the CDR3 DNA reads TGTGCCAGCAGCCAATCGGGAGGGCCCCAAGAGACCCAGTACTTC.

The chain recombines TRBV6-1 with TRBJ2-1; 10 bases agree with TRBD2. The CDR3 runs 13 residues. Germline CDR1 and CDR2: MNHNS and SASEGT. Trimming removed 6 bases from V and 10 bases from J; junction bases left unmatched: 6. In DNA, the CDR3 is TGTGCCAGCAGGGCACTAGCGGGGAGCGAGCAGTTCTTC. This gives the protein CASRALAGSEQFF.

The chain uses TRBV18 and TRBJ2-7; either TRBD1 or TRBD2 may supply D (5 bases each). This CDR3 region has 14 residues. Per germline, CDR1 KGHSH and CDR2 LQKENI. V lost 3 bases and J 3 bases, leaving 12 bases between the germline ends. Here the CDR3 reads CASSPRDRSYEQYV. DNA of the CDR3: TGTGCCAGCTCACCCAGGGACCGCAGCTACGAGCAGTACGTC.

Concerning this clone: At the DNA level, this CDR3 is encoded by other sequences in the same sample as well. The CDR3 is CASSEYTDTQYF. The CDR3 bases are TGTGCCAGCAGTGAGTACACAGATACGCAGTATTTT. V and J are TRBV25-1 and TRBJ2-3, with D hard to call. The CDR3 loop spans 12 amino acids. The V end was cut by 3 bases, the J end by 2 bases, with 3 bases between. Germline V gives CDR1 MGHDK, CDR2 SYGVNS. Variable domain in full (rest from reference TRBV25-1 and TRBJ2-3): EADIYQTPRYLVIGTGKKITLECSQTMGHDKMYWYQQDPGMELHLIHYSYGVNSTEKGDLSSESTVSRIRTEHFPLTLESARPSHTSQYLCASSEYTDTQYFGPGTRLTVL.

This clone was detected only a few times. The CDR3 sequence is CASSLGPHNEQFF. CDR3 nucleotides: TGTGCCAGCAGCCTGGGACCGCACAATGAGCAGTTCTTC. V usage is TRBV9 and J usage is TRBJ2-1; D could derive from TRBD1 or TRBD2 (5 bases each). Trimming removed 4 bases from V and 5 bases from J, with 10 bases in between. This CDR3 is built from 13 residues. Looked up from germline, CDR1 is SGDLS and CDR2 is YYNGEE. Based on the CDR3 plus reference TRBV9 and TRBJ2-1, the full variable domain is DSGVTQTPKHLITATGQRVTLRCSPRSGDLSVYWYQQSLDQGLQFLIQYYNGEERAKGNILERFSAQQFPDLHSELNLSSLELGDSALYFCASSLGPHNEQFFGPGTRLTVL.

This clone was seen only a few times. Written as DNA, the CDR3 is TGTGCCAGCAGCTTAATTGGGGGACTAGCGGGAGTTGAGCAGTTCTTC. Translation gives CASSLIGGLAGVEQFF. This chain joins TRBV7-2 and TRBJ2-1, with 14 bases matching TRBD2. The CDR3 loop spans 16 amino acids. Per germline, CDR1 SGHTA and CDR2 FQGNSA. Trimming removed 2 bases from V and 9 bases from J; junction bases left unmatched: 6.

This clone was counted between two and nine times. One end of the junction varies from germline; a read error may be responsible. This rearrangement joins TRBV5-6 to TRBJ2-6; 12 bases line up with TRBD2. This CDR3 spans 13 amino acids. Germline V gene data show CDR1 as SGHDT and CDR2 as YYEEEE. Written as DNA, the CDR3 is TGTGCCAGCAGCTTGGGTCAACTAGCGGGGGGCCCTTTC. It yields the protein CASSLGQLAGGPF.

This clone was picked up a small number of times. This chain joins TRBV27 and TRBJ2-2; TRBD2 aligns across 11 bases. This CDR3 spans 18 amino acids. CDR1 is MNHEY, CDR2 SMNVEV, per germline (reference sequence). The V and J ends lost 4 bases and 2 bases, in that order; junction bases with no gene match: 9. The CDR3 DNA is TGTGCCAGCAGTTCCCCGGGACTAGCGGTCGCCAACACCGGGGAGCTGTTTTTT. It translates to CASSSPGLAVANTGELFF.